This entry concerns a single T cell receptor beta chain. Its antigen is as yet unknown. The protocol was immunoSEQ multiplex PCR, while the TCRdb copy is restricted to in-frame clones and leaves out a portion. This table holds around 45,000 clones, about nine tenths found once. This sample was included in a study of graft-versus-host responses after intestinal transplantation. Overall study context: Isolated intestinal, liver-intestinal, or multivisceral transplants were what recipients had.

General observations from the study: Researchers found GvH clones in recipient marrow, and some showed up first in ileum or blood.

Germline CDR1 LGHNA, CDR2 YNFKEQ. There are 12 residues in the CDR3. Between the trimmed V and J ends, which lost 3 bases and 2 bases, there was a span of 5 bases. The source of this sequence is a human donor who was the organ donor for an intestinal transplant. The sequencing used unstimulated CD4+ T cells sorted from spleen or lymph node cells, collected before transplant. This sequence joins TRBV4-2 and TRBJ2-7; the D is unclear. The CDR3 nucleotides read TGTGCCAGCAGCCAGGGAACCTACGAGCAGTACTTC. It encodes CASSQGTYEQYF.